A single sample is the source of the 6 T cell receptor beta chains below, sequenced in a study of blood T cell repertoires in COVID-19. Produced via immunoSEQ multiplex PCR; TCRdb's table is partial and in-frame only. The profile shows 59,000 or so clones, 70% to 80% of them singletons. The specimen was peripheral blood. These receptors originate from a man aged 55-75 years with acute or convalescent COVID-19.

In DNA form, the CDR3 reads TGTGCCAGCAGCGTAGACCTACGATCGAACACTGAAGCTTTCTTT. Protein sequence: CASSVDLRSNTEAFF. The V call is TRBV9, the J call TRBJ1-1; D gene uncertain. Germline V gene sequence: CDR1 SGDLS, CDR2 YYNGEE. Trimming removed 0 bases from V and 1 base from J, with 10 bases in between. The CDR3 runs to 15 residues.

The chain carries TRBV19 and TRBJ2-1; 8 nucleotides line up with TRBD2. This CDR3 spans 19 amino acids. Per germline, CDR1 LNHDA and CDR2 SQIVND (reference sequence). V lost 10 bases and J lost 0; bases outside the gene matches: 20. CDR3: CATSSGGLAGLSSYNEQFF. CDR3 nucleotides: TGTGCCACCTCTTCCGGGGGATTAGCGGGACTAAGCTCCTACAATGAGCAGTTCTTC.

The rearrangement uses TRBV6-5 and TRBJ2-7; 12 bases agree with TRBD1. This CDR3 is built from 14 residues. V gave up 6 bases and J gave up 5 bases; unmatched junction bases: 5. The germline CDR1 and CDR2 sequences are MNHEY and SVGAGI. This CDR3 is CASRGTGGKNEQYF. For the CDR3, the DNA is TGTGCCAGCAGGGGGACAGGGGGCAAAAACGAGCAGTACTTC.

This clone was seen more than once but under ten times. V usage is TRBV19 and J usage is TRBJ1-1, with 11 bases that match TRBD1. The CDR3 extends over 15 amino acids. V lost 5 bases and J lost 4; bases outside the gene matches: 6. Germline CDR1 is LNHDA and CDR2 is SQIVND (reference sequence). CDR3 nucleotide sequence: TGTGCCAGTAGTCTCACCGGGACAGGGGGCACTGAAGCTTTCTTT. It encodes CASSLTGTGGTEAFF. Full variable domain (remainder filled in from reference TRBV19 and TRBJ1-1): DGGITQSPKYLFRKEGQNVTLSCEQNLNHDAMYWYRQDPGQGLRLIYYSQIVNDFQKGDIAEGYSVSREKKESFPLTVTSAQKNPTAFYLCASSLTGTGGTEAFFGQGTRLTVV.

The J gene is TRBJ2-2, the V gene TRBV7-2, with 10 bases that match TRBD2. CDR1 and CDR2 from the germline V gene are SGHTA and FQGNSA. There are 16 residues in the CDR3. V shed 5 bases, J shed 4 bases, and the junction held 7 bases outside the gene matches. This CDR3 is CASSDRLAGATGELFF. DNA of the CDR3: TGTGCCAGCAGCGACCGCCTAGCGGGGGCCACCGGGGAGCTGTTTTTT.

The chain couples TRBV2 to TRBJ2-5; TRBD2 agrees at 11 bases. The CDR3 spans 16 residues. Trimming removed 6 bases from V and 5 bases from J; junction bases left unmatched: 11. Germline CDR1 SNHLY, CDR2 FYNNEI. The CDR3: CASSAQTSGMGETQYF. CDR3 bases: TGTGCCAGCAGCGCTCAGACTAGCGGGATGGGTGAGACCCAGTACTTC.